This T cell receptor (beta chain) is drawn from a study of breast tumors, draining lymph nodes, adjacent tissues. Points from the study as a whole: Tumor T cell lymph node origin was a supported hypothesis, not proven. Findings are consistent with lymph node origin and intratumoral expansion of most tumor T cells. Tumor repertoires ranked between lymph nodes and nontumor tissue in diversity, with V and J gene preferences.

Axillary draining lymph nodes of breast cancer patients supplied the node samples. TCRdb reanalysed the multiplex PCR reads using MiXCR and keeps one entry per CDR3 protein. There are under 150,000 distinct CDR3 sequences in the sample; about a fifth occur only once, and just over 2.5% lies in the top ten. The CDR3 totals 14 residues. Germline CDR1 reads SGHRS; CDR2 reads YFSETQ. In regard to this clonotype: Its target is unknown. This could be a read error, since a much larger clone is one nucleotide away.

Source material: axillary lymph node tissue. This TCR was sampled from a female donor with breast cancer. Some clones in this sample may be carry-over from other donors' samples. V gene TRBV5-1 combines with J gene TRBJ1-2, with TRBD1 as a possible D gene (5 bases). CDR3 nucleotide sequence: TGCGCCGGCAGCTTGGGGGACGTGATGTGGGGCTACACCTTC. Translation: CAGSLGDVMWGYTF.